Shown below are 21 T cell receptor beta chains from a single sample sequenced in a study of T cell repertoires in cytomegalovirus infection. In TCRdb, the reads were re-called with MiXCR into one record per CDR3 protein. The profile shows around 330,000 distinct CDR3 sequences, about a sixth of them singletons. The specimen was PBMCs. The receptors here all came from a human donor in good health (CMV status not recorded). Some clones in this sample may be carry-over from other donors' samples.

The chain combines TRBV20-1 with TRBJ1-6, with D unresolved. This CDR3 region has 15 residues. The germline V gene has CDR1 DFQATT and CDR2 SNEGSKA (reference sequence). Trimming left V 7 bases short and J 0 bases short, with 13 bases between. The CDR3 nucleotides are TGCAGTGTTTATCCGGGGAGCTCCTATAATTCACCCCTCCACTTT. It yields the protein CSVYPGSSYNSPLHF.

The J gene is TRBJ2-3, the V gene TRBV6-5, with unresolved D. This CDR3 has 13 residues. The ends were cut back, 6 bases at V and 2 bases at J, with 9 bases in the middle. Looked up from germline, CDR1 is MNHEY and CDR2 is SVGAGI. CDR3 protein: CASRNPPTDTQYF. The DNA of the CDR3 is TGTGCCAGCAGGAATCCCCCCACAGATACGCAGTATTTT.

The table lists this clonotype with many counts. The chain uses TRBV28 and TRBJ2-1; TRBD1 matches at 7 bases. The V gene end was trimmed by 6 bases and the J gene end by 6 bases; junction bases not matched to a gene: 11. There are 15 residues in the CDR3. Germline values: CDR1 MDHEN, CDR2 SYDVKM. The CDR3 DNA reads TGTGCCAGCAGCATAGGGGGCCTCAGGGGCAATGAGCAGTTCTTC. Its translation is CASSIGGLRGNEQFF.

This clonotype was observed at least ten times. The chain employs TRBV7-2 and TRBJ1-2; no clear D gene. V was pared by 3 bases and J by 4 bases, with 9 bases between. CDR3 length: 13 amino acids. CDR1 is SGHTA and CDR2 is FQGNSA in the germline V gene. The CDR3 region is CASSLGSTYGYTF. The CDR3 DNA reads TGTGCCAGCAGCTTGGGCAGTACCTATGGCTACACCTTC. The full variable domain, in which reference TRBV7-2 and TRBJ1-2 provide the parts outside the CDR3, is GAGVSQSPSNKVTEKGKDVELRCDPISGHTALYWYRQSLGQGLEFLIYFQGNSAPDKSGLPSDRFSAERTGGSVSTLTIQRTQQEDSAVYLCASSLGSTYGYTFGSGTRLTVV.

This clonotype was seen only a few times. The genes are TRBV19 and TRBJ1-5, with TRBD1 matching over 9 bases. The CDR3 is 15 residues long. Germline-derived CDR1 and CDR2 are LNHDA and SQIVND (reference sequence). Trimming removed 5 bases from V and 5 bases from J; junction bases left unmatched: 7. This CDR3 is CASSGTGSMYQPQHF. CDR3 in DNA: TGTGCCAGTAGTGGGACAGGGAGTATGTATCAGCCCCAGCATTTT.

In this sample, this clonotype turned up a few times. This rearrangement joins TRBV24-1 to TRBJ1-2, with a possible D match to TRBD1 (6 bases). Trimming removed 2 bases from V and 2 bases from J, with 17 bases in between. Germline V gives CDR1 KGHDR, CDR2 SFDVKD. CDR3 length: 17 amino acids. In DNA, the CDR3 is TGTGCCACCAGTGATTCGGCCGCAGGGGAATACAACTATGGCTACACCTTC. Amino acid sequence: CATSDSAAGEYNYGYTF.

The V gene is TRBV11-2, the J gene TRBJ2-1; 10 bases are a match to TRBD2. V lost 5 bases to trimming and J lost 0 bases; unmatched junction nucleotides: 7. Per germline, CDR1 SGHAT and CDR2 FQNNGV. The CDR3 consists of 17 residues. The CDR3 here is CASSGLAGVSSYNEQFF. The CDR3 bases are TGTGCCAGCAGCGGTCTAGCGGGGGTGAGCTCCTACAATGAGCAGTTCTTC.

The V call is TRBV4-1, the J call TRBJ2-1, with a possible D match to TRBD2 (6 bases). Germline assignment: CDR1 MGHRA and CDR2 YSYEKL. This CDR3 spans 16 amino acids. The V end lost 4 bases, the J end lost 9 bases, and 22 bases lay between the germline ends. The CDR3 region has the DNA TGCGCCAGCAGCCCCCTTAGGACTACCCATCGTGGTGAGCAGTTCTTC. Translation: CASSPLRTTHRGEQFF.

Of note for this clonotype: A read error may explain this, as a much larger clone is one base away. The chain recombines TRBV14 with TRBJ1-4, with TRBD1 matching 7 bases. The CDR3 runs 17 residues. Germline CDR1 SGHDN, CDR2 FVKESK. The CDR3, as DNA: TGTGTCAGCAGCCAATCTGCCGGGACAGCAACTAATGAAAAACTGTTTTTT. Translated, it gives CVSSQSAGTATNEKLFF.

This clonotype was picked up many times. The rearrangement uses TRBV12-3 or TRBV12-4 and TRBJ2-5, with D possibly matching TRBD1 (5 bases). Deletions cut 6 bases from V and 1 base from J, with 12 bases between. CDR3 size: 14 residues. CDR3 DNA: TGTGCCAGCAGGCCCCAGGGTAGCCAAGAGACCCAGTACTTC. The encoded protein is CASRPQGSQETQYF.

CDR3 region: CASSLTSLANTGELFF. CDR3 DNA sequence: TGCGCCAGCAGCCTTACTAGCCTGGCGAACACCGGGGAGCTGTTTTTT. V usage is TRBV5-1 and J usage is TRBJ2-2; maybe TRBD2 (6 bases). The CDR3 spans 16 residues. The V end was cut by 4 bases, the J end by 0 bases, with 13 bases between. Germline values: CDR1 SGHRS, CDR2 YFSETQ.

This chain links TRBV20-1 with TRBJ1-3; D is undetermined. V lost 1 base and J lost 2, with 15 bases in between. Germline assignment: CDR1 DFQATT and CDR2 SNEGSKA (reference sequence). The CDR3 consists of 16 residues. The CDR3: CSARGLGNLTGNTIYF. In DNA, the CDR3 is TGCAGTGCTAGAGGATTGGGGAATCTTACTGGAAACACCATATATTTT.

The chain recombines TRBV20-1 with TRBJ2-3; TRBD2 matches at 9 bases. This CDR3 spans 13 amino acids. Per germline, CDR1 DFQATT and CDR2 SNEGSKA (reference sequence). Written as DNA, the CDR3 is TGCAATGCCTTAGCGGGGGCCACAGATACGCAGTATTTT. It yields the protein CNALAGATDTQYF.

In its sample, this clonotype was seen many times. The chain uses TRBV29-1 and TRBJ2-2; D might be TRBD1 or TRBD2, each matching 5 bases. Germline V gives CDR1 SQVTM, CDR2 ANQGSEA. The CDR3 has 14 amino acids. V was trimmed by 4 bases and J by 3 bases, leaving 12 bases between them. The CDR3, as DNA: TGCAGCGTTGGTCACCGGGGCGACACCGGGGAGCTGTTTTTT. This sequence encodes CSVGHRGDTGELFF.

The chain couples TRBV20-1 to TRBJ2-1, with 11 bases matching TRBD2. The CDR3 totals 14 residues. V lost 5 bases and J lost 3; bases outside the gene matches: 3. Germline V gene lookup returns CDR1 DFQATT and CDR2 SNEGSKA (reference sequence). In DNA form, the CDR3 reads TGCAGTGCTCGACTAGCGGGGATCTACAATGAGCAGTTCTTC. Translation: CSARLAGIYNEQFF.

This clonotype has more than one count but fewer than ten. The gene calls are TRBV6-1 and TRBJ2-7; no reliable D call. With 6 bases removed from V and 5 bases from J, the gap between germline ends came to 8 bases. The CDR3 length is 11 residues. Germline loops: CDR1 MNHNS, CDR2 SASEGT. As DNA, the CDR3 is TGTGCCAGCAGCGTAATCCACGAGCAGTACTTC. Its protein product is CASSVIHEQYF.

This clonotype showed up many times. This sequence joins TRBV20-1 and TRBJ2-3; 7 bases match TRBD2. The junction had 14 bases not matched to a gene; V was cut back by 5 bases and J by 0 bases. This CDR3 is 17 amino acids long. Germline-derived CDR1 and CDR2 are DFQATT and SNEGSKA (reference sequence). The CDR3 nucleotides read TGCAGTGCTTCATACCCCTTGGGGGGGGGAAGCACAGATACGCAGTATTTT. This codes for CSASYPLGGGSTDTQYF.

The rearrangement uses TRBV20-1 and TRBJ2-1; 8 nucleotides line up with TRBD2. Germline V lookup: CDR1 DFQATT, CDR2 SNEGSKA (reference sequence). The CDR3 totals 15 residues. J lost 3 bases, V lost 1 base, and 5 bases had no gene match. CDR3 amino acids: CSARVTGGLYNEQFF. In DNA form, the CDR3 reads TGCAGTGCTAGAGTAACGGGGGGGCTCTACAATGAGCAGTTCTTC.

This clonotype has at least ten counts. The V call is TRBV7-2, the J call TRBJ2-3, with 13 bases matching TRBD2. This CDR3 is built from 14 residues. Looked up from germline, CDR1 is SGHTA and CDR2 is FQGNSA. With 4 bases clipped from V and 5 bases from J, the junction kept 0 bases outside the gene matches. CDR3 region: CASSWTSGGDTQYF. The CDR3 DNA reads as TGTGCCAGCAGCTGGACTAGCGGGGGAGATACGCAGTATTTT.

This clonotype was observed many times. The chain couples TRBV6-1 to TRBJ2-7; tentative D call: TRBD2 (7 bases). The CDR3 is made up of 16 amino acids. Trimming shortened V by 5 bases and J by 0 bases, and 17 bases separated the two germline ends. Germline CDR1 reads MNHNS; CDR2 reads SASEGT. CDR3 bases: TGTGCCAGCAGTTATGGGCGGGGGCGCAGCTCCTACGAGCAGTACTTC. Encoded protein: CASSYGRGRSSYEQYF.

This clonotype was observed a few times. This chain uses TRBV7-9 with TRBJ1-6; tentative D call: TRBD1 (5 bases). Germline V gene lookup returns CDR1 SEHNR and CDR2 FQNEAQ (reference sequence). Between the trimmed V and J ends, which lost 7 bases and 0 bases, there was a span of 10 bases. The CDR3 runs 15 residues. CDR3 in DNA: TGTGCCAGCACCAGACAGAGCTCCTATAATTCACCCCTCCACTTT. This gives the protein CASTRQSSYNSPLHF.